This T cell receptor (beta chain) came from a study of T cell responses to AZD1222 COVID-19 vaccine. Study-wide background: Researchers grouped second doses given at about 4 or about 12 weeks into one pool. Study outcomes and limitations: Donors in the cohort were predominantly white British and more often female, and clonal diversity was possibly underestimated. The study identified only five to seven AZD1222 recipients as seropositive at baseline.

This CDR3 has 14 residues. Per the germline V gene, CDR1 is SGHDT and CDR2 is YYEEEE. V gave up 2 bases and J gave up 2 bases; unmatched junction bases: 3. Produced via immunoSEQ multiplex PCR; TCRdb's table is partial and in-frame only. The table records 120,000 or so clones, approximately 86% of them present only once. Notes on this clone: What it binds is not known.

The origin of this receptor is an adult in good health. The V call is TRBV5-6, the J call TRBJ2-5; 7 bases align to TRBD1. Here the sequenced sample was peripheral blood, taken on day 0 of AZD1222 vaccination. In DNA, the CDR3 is TGTGCCAGCAGCTTTCCGGGACAGCAAGAGACCCAGTACTTC. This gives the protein CASSFPGQQETQYF. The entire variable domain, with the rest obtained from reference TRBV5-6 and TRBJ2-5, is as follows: DAGVTQSPTHLIKTRGQQVTLRCSPKSGHDTVSWYQQALGQGPQFIFQYYEEEERQRGNFPDRFSGHQFPNYSSELNVNALLLGDSALYLCASSFPGQQETQYFGPGTRLLVL.